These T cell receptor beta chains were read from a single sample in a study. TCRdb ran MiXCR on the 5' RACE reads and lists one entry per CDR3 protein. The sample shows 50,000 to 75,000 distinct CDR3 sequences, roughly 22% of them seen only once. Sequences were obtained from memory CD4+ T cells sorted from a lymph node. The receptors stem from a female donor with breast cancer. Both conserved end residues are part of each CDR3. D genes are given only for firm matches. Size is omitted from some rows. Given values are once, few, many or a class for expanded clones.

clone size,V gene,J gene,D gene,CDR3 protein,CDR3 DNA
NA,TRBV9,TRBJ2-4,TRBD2,CASSPSRSSGRENIQYF,TGTGCCAGCAGCCCATCCAGGAGTAGCGGGAGGGAAAACATTCAGTACTTC
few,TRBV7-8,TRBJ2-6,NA,CASSPPTTGANVLTF,TGTGCCAGCTCTCCCCCCACAACTGGGGCCAACGTCCTGACTTTC
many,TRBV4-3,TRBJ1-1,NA,CASSQGPMNTEAFF,TGCGCCAGCAGCCAGGGACCGATGAACACTGAAGCTTTCTTT
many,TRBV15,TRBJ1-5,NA,CATSRDRIKPQHF,TGTGCCACCAGCAGAGATCGTATAAAGCCCCAGCATTTT
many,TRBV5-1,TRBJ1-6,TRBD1,CASSKQGARDSPLHF,TGCGCCAGCAGCAAACAGGGGGCGCGGGATTCACCCCTCCACTTT
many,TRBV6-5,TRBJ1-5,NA,CASSYSEGNQPQHF,TGTGCCAGCAGTTACTCCGAGGGAAATCAGCCCCAGCATTTT
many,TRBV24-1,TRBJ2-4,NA,CATKDLAKNIQYF,TGTGCCACTAAAGACCTAGCCAAAAACATTCAGTACTTC
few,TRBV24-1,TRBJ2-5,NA,CATSALAGPQETQYF,TGTGCCACCAGTGCGCTTGCGGGCCCCCAAGAGACCCAGTACTTC
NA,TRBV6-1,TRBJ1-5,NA,CASSDRDRRHQPQHF,TGTGCCAGCAGTGACCGGGACCGCCGCCATCAGCCCCAGCATTTT
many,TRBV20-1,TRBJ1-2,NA,CSARESSINYGYTF,TGCAGTGCTAGAGAAAGCTCCATTAACTATGGCTACACCTTC
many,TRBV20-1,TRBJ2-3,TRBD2,CSDPTSGRTDTQYF,TGCAGTGACCCGACTAGCGGGAGAACAGATACGCAGTATTTT
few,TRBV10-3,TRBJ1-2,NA,CAIRQVYGYTF,TGTGCCATCAGACAGGTCTATGGCTACACCTTC
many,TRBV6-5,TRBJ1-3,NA,CASGQSASGNTIYF,TGTGCCAGCGGACAGTCAGCCTCTGGAAACACCATATATTTT
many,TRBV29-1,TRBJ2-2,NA,CSVEVGDPANTGELFF,TGCAGCGTTGAAGTTGGCGATCCCGCGAACACCGGGGAGCTGTTTTTT
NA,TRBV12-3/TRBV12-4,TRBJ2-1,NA,CAGRRDGTYEQFF,TGTGCCGGCAGGAGGGATGGGACCTATGAGCAGTTCTTC
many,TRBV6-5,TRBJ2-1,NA,CASSYRSGDEQFF,TGTGCCAGCAGTTACCGTTCGGGGGATGAGCAGTTCTTC
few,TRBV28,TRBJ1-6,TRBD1,CASSPRTGTYNSPLHF,TGTGCCAGCAGCCCTCGGACAGGGACCTATAATTCACCCCTCCACTTT
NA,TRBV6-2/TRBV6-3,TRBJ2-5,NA,CASRRGGLQETQYF,TGTGCCAGCAGGCGAGGGGGGCTCCAAGAGACCCAGTACTTC
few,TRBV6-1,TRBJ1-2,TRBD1,CALRQGASLNSYTF,TGTGCTTTACGCCAGGGGGCCTCCCTTAATAGCTACACCTTC
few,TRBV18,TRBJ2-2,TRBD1,CASSRTGGSGTGELFF,TGTGCCAGCTCACGAACAGGGGGCTCGGGCACCGGGGAGCTGTTTTTT
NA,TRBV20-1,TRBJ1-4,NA,CSARAPQGSEKLFF,TGCAGTGCTAGGGCCCCTCAGGGATCTGAAAAACTGTTTTTT
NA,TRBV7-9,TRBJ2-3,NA,CASGLALDTDTQYF,TGTGCCAGCGGCTTAGCCTTGGACACAGATACGCAGTATTTT
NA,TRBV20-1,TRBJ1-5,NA,CSARRGSFRTDTQHF,TGCAGTGCTAGAAGAGGGAGTTTTAGGACAGATACGCAGCATTTT
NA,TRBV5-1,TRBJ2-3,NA,CSSSPDNTDTQYF,TGCTCCAGTAGCCCGGATAACACAGATACGCAGTATTTT
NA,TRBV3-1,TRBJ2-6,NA,CASSPNLSGANVLTF,TGTGCCAGCAGCCCGAACTTGTCTGGGGCCAACGTCCTGACTTTC
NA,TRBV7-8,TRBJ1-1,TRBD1,CASSYGQGLNTEAFF,TGTGCCAGCAGCTATGGACAGGGGCTGAACACTGAAGCTTTCTTT
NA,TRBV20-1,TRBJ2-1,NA,CSPSGNEQFF,TGCAGTCCAAGCGGCAATGAGCAGTTCTTC
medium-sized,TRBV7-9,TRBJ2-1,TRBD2,CASRPGLGYNEQFF,TGTGCCAGCAGACCGGGACTAGGGTACAATGAGCAGTTCTTC
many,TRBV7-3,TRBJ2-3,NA,CASSLNGIRADTQYF,TGTGCCAGCAGCTTAAATGGTATTCGGGCAGATACGCAGTATTTT
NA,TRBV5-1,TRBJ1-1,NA,CASSLVTGTGAFF,TGCGCCAGCAGCTTAGTAACGGGCACTGGAGCTTTCTTT
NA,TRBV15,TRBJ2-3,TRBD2,CATSRGSGRGEDTQYF,TGTGCCACCAGCAGAGGTAGCGGGAGAGGTGAAGATACGCAGTATTTT
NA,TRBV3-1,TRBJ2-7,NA,CASSLSGGNSYEQYF,TGTGCCAGCAGCCTGTCAGGAGGGAATTCCTACGAGCAGTACTTC
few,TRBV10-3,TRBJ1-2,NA,CAIRFGSSESSGYTF,TGTGCCATCCGGTTCGGCTCCTCGGAATCGAGCGGCTACACCTTC
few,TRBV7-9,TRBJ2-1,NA,CASSRGQNYNEQFF,TGTGCCAGCAGCCGTGGACAGAACTACAATGAGCAGTTCTTC
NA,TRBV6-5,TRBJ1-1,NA,CASIPETVNTEAFF,TGTGCCAGCATCCCGGAGACAGTGAACACTGAAGCTTTCTTT
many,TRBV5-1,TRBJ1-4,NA,CASSLAAGAQEKLFF,TGCGCCAGCAGCTTGGCCGCAGGGGCACAGGAAAAACTGTTTTTT
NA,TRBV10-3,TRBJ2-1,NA,CATREPSYNEQFF,TGTGCCACTAGGGAGCCCTCCTACAATGAGCAGTTCTTC
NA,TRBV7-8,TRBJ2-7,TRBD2,CASSLGLAGSYEQYF,TGTGCCAGCAGCTTAGGACTAGCGGGATCCTACGAGCAGTACTTC
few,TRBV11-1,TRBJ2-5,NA,CASSLGGVYGQETQYF,TGTGCCAGCAGCTTAGGGGGGGTCTACGGACAAGAGACCCAGTACTTC
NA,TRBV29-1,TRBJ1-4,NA,CSAARVRNEKLFF,TGCAGCGCCGCCAGGGTTCGTAATGAAAAACTGTTTTTT
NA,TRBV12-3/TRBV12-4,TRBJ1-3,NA,CASSSRRVGNTIYF,TGTGCCAGCAGTTCTCGCAGGGTCGGAAACACCATATATTTT
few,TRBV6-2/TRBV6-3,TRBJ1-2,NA,CASSWVNYGYTF,TGTGCCAGCAGCTGGGTAAACTATGGCTACACCTTC
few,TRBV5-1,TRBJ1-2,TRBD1,CASSFLRDSYGYTF,TGCGCCAGCAGCTTCCTCCGGGACAGCTATGGCTACACCTTC
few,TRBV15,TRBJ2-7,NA,CATSRGDGHYSYEQYF,TGTGCCACCAGCAGGGGCGACGGACATTACTCCTACGAGCAGTACTTC
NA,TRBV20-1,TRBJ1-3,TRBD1,CSAASSQGAGNTIYF,TGCAGTGCCGCCTCCTCTCAGGGGGCTGGAAACACCATATATTTT
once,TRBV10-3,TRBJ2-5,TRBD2,CAISQRGQETQYF,TGTGCCATCAGCCAGCGGGGGCAAGAGACCCAGTACTTC
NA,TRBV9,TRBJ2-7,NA,CASSASSTGYEQYF,TGTGCCAGCAGCGCTTCATCAACGGGGTACGAGCAGTACTTC
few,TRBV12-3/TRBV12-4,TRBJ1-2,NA,CASSLRHRDGRGYTF,TGTGCCAGCAGTTTGCGGCACAGGGACGGTCGGGGCTACACCTTC
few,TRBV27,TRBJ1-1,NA,CASSWRDGEAFF,TGTGCCAGCAGCTGGAGGGACGGTGAAGCTTTCTTT
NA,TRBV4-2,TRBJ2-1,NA,CASSQTLEGSSYNEQCF,TGTGCCAGCAGCCAAACTCTTGAGGGGAGCTCCTACAATGAGCAGTGCTTC
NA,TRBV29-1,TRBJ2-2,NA,CSASSLGELFF,TGCAGCGCCTCTAGCCTCGGGGAGCTGTTTTTT
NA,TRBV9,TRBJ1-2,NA,CASSPRPPEALYGYTF,TGTGCCAGCAGCCCCCGGCCTCCTGAGGCATTATATGGCTACACCTTC
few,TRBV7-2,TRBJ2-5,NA,CASSRDVSETQYF,TGTGCCAGCAGCCGGGACGTCAGCGAGACCCAGTACTTC
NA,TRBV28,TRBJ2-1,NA,CASSLGSLTGPGSDEQFF,TGTGCCAGCAGTTTGGGTAGTCTGACCGGACCGGGGAGCGATGAGCAGTTCTTC
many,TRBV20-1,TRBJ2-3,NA,CSRQYTDTQYF,TGCAGCCGACAGTACACAGATACGCAGTATTTT